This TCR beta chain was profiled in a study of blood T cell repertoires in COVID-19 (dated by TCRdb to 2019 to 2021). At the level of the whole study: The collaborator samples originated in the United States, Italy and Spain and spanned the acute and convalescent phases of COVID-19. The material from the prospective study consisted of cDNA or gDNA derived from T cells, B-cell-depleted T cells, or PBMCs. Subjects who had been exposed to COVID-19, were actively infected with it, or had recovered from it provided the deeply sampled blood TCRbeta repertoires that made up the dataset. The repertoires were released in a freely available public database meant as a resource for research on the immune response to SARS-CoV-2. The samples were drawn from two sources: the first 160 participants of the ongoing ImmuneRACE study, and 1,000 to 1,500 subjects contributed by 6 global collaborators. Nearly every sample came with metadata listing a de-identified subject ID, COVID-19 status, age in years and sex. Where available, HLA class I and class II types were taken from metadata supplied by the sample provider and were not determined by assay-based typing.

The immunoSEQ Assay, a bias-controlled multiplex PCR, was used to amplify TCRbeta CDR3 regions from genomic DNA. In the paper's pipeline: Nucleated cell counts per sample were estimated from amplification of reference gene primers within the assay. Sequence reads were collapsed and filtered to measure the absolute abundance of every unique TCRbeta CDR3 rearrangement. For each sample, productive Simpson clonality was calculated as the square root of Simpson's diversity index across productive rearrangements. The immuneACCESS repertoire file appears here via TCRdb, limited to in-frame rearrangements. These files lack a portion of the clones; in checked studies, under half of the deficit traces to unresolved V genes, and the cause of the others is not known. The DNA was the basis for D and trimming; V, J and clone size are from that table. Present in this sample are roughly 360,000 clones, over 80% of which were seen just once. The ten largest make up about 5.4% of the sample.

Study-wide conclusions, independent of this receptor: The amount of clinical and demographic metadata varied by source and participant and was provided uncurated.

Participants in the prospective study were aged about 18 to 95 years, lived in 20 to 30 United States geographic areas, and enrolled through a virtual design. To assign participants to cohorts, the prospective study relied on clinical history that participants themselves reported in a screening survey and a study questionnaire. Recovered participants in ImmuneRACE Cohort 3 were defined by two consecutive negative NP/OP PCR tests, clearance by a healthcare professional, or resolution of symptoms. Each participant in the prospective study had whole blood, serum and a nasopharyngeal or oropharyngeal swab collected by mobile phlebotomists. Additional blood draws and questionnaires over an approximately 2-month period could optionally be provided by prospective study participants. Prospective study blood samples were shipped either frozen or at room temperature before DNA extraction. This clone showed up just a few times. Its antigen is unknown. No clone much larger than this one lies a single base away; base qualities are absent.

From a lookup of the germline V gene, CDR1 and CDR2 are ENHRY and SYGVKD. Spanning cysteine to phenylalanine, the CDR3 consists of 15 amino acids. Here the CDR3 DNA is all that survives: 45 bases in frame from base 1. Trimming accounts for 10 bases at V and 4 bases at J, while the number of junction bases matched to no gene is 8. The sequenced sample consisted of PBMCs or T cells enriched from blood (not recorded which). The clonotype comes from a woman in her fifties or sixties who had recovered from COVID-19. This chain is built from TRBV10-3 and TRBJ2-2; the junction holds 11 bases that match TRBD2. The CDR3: CATGLSGRGTGELFF. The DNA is TGTGCCACCGGACTTAGCGGGAGGGGCACCGGGGAGCTGTTTTTT.